This TCR beta chain emerged from a study of T cell responses to AZD1222 COVID-19 vaccine. The assay was immunoSEQ multiplex PCR, and TCRdb's table has in-frame clones only and misses some. The profile covers 75,000 to 100,000 clones, with 90% appearing a single time and approximately 24% taken by the ten largest. This clone has only a few counts. This specimen was peripheral blood, taken on day 0 of AZD1222 vaccination. The receptor was isolated from an adult in good health.

Written as DNA, the CDR3 is TGCGCCAGCAGCCAAGAGCAGAACACTGAAGCTTTCTTT. This codes for CASSQEQNTEAFF. The rearrangement links TRBV4-1 to TRBJ1-1; D is uncertain. CDR1 MGHRA and CDR2 YSYEKL come from the germline V gene. The V and J ends lost 0 bases and 1 base respectively, with 3 bases between them. The CDR3 sequence is 13 residues long.